The present entry profiles one TCR beta chain with its context. Generated by immunoSEQ multiplex PCR, the TCRdb table keeps only in-frame clones and is missing some. The profile shows some 290,000 clones, roughly 80% of them singletons. This sample is drawn from a study of cytotoxic CD8 clonotypes in ibrutinib-treated CLL. With 5 bases removed from V and 0 bases from J, the gap between germline ends came to 9 bases. The germline gives CDR1 SGHDN, CDR2 FVKESK. The CDR3 sequence is 14 residues long. The starting material was PBMCs, obtained before ibrutinib treatment. The clonotype comes from a human donor with chronic lymphocytic leukemia. The chain carries TRBV14 and TRBJ2-3, with D possibly TRBD2 on 5 matching bases. The CDR3: CASSTRTSTDTQYF. As DNA, the CDR3 is TGTGCCAGCAGCACGCGGACTAGCACAGATACGCAGTATTTT.